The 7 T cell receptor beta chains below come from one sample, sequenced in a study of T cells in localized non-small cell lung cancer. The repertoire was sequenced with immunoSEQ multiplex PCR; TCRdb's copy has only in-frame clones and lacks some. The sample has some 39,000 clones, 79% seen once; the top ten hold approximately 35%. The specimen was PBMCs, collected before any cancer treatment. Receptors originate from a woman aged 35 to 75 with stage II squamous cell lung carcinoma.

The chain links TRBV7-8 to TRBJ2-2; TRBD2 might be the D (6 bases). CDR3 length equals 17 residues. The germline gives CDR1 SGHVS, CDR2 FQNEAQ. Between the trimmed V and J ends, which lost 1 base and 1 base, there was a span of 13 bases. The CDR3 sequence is CASSLVGLAVNTGELFF. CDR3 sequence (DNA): TGTGCCAGCAGCTTAGTTGGGTTAGCGGTGAACACCGGGGAGCTGTTTTTT.

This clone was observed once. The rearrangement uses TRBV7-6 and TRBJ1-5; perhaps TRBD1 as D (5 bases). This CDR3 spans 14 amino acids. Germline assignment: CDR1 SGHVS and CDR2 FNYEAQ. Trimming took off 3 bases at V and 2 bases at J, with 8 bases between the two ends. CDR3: CASSLGPGNQPQHF. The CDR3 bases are TGTGCCAGCAGCTTGGGGCCGGGCAATCAGCCCCAGCATTTT.

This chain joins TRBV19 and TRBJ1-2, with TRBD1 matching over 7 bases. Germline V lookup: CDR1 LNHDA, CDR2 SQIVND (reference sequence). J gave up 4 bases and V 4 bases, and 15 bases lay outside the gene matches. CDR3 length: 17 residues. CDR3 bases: TGTGCCAGTAGTACCTACGGACAGGCCGGCTCCCTCTATGGCTACACCTTC. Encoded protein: CASSTYGQAGSLYGYTF.

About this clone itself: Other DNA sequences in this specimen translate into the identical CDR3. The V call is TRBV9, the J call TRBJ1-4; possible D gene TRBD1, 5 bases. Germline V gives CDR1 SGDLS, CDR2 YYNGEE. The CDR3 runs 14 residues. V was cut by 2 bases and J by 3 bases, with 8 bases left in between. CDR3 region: CASSVTGANEKLFF. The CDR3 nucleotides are TGTGCCAGCAGCGTGACGGGGGCTAATGAAAAACTGTTTTTT.

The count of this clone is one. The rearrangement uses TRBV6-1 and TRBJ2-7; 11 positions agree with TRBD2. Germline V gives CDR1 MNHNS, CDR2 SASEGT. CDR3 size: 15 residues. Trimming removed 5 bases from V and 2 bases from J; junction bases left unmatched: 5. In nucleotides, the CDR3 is TGTGCCAGCAGTAAAGATAGCGGGGGGGCCTACGAGCAGTACGTC. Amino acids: CASSKDSGGAYEQYV.

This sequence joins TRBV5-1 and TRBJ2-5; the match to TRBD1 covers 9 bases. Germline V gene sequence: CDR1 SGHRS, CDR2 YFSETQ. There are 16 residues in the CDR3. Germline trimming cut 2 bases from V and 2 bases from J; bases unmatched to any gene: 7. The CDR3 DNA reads TGCGCCAGCAGCTTTTTGGGACAGGGTGCTCAAGAGACCCAGTACTTC. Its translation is CASSFLGQGAQETQYF.

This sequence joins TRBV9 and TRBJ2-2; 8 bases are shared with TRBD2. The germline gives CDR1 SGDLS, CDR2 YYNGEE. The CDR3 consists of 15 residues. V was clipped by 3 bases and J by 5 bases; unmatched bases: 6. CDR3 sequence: CASSAGTRETGELFF. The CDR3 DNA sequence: TGTGCCAGCAGCGCCGGGACTAGGGAGACCGGGGAGCTGTTTTTT.